This T cell receptor beta chain was recovered during a study of identical twins. This CDR3 spans 13 amino acids. Germline CDR1 reads SNHLY; CDR2 reads FYNNEI. About this clonotype itself: Its matching antigen is unknown. The junction does not match germline at one end; this may be a read error.

Study observations and caveats: In drawing conclusions, the study used cross-sectional statistical analysis and did not follow the same donors. In zero-insertion analyses, partial confounding could arise from invariant MAIT and iNKT cells.

A universal primer site was added by template switching, and unique molecular identifiers were carried by the cDNA. Via MiXCR, TCRdb re-called the 5' RACE reads, giving one row per CDR3 protein. The table lists some 1,700,000 distinct CDR3 sequences, roughly 35% of them singletons, with roughly 0.3% in the top ten. Sequenced material: cord blood. The V gene is TRBV2, the J gene TRBJ1-2; weak D call: TRBD1 (5 bases). This sequence was found in a newborn girl in good health. The CDR3 loop is CASSMRGNYGYTF. The CDR3 bases are TGTGCCAGCAGTATGAGGGGTAACTATGGTTACACCTTC.